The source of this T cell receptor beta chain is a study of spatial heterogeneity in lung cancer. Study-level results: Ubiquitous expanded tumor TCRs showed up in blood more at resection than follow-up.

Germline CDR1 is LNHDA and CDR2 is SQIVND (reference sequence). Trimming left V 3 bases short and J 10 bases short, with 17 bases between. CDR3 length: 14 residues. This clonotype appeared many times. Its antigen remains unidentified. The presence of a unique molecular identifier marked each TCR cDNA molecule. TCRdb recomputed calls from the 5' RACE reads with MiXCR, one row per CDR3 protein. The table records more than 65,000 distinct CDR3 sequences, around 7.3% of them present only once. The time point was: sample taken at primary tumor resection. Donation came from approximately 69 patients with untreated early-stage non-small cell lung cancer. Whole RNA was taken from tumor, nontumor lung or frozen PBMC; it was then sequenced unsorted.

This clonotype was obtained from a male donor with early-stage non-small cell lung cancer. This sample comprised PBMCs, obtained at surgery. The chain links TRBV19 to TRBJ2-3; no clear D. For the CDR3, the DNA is TGTGCCAGTAGTATCCAAAGGGAAAGGGTGGCGCAGTATTTT. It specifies CASSIQRERVAQYF.